This T cell receptor beta chain was profiled in a study of persistence of HIV-infected CD4 T cells. Across the whole study: Two participants gave one leukapheresis sample; others gave up to about 180 mL blood repeatedly. Study findings and constraints: Antigen-responding cells were enriched for degenerate expanded CDR3beta sequences. CMV- and Gag-responding cells had lower TCRbeta richness than CD3/CD28-responding cells.

About this clone: The antigen remains unidentified.

Cells were stimulated with CMV-infected fibroblast lysates at approximately 10 ug/mL. Memory cells lacking CD40L and CD69 with high CD45RO were sorted. PBMCs were depleted of CD8+ T cells before stimulation. The libraries were made with immunoSEQ version 4 in survey mode. The data were produced by immunoSEQ multiplex PCR, yet TCRdb's version contains in-frame clones alone and is incomplete. The table shows about 37,000 clones, with 80% occurring only once. The V end was cut by 5 bases, the J end by 0 bases, with 11 bases between. This CDR3 contains 15 residues. Looked up from germline, CDR1 is SNHLY and CDR2 is FYNNEI.

The receptor's source is an adult man with HIV who was CMV-seropositive. This chain joins TRBV2 and TRBJ1-5, with unresolved D. This specimen was CD4+ T cells sorted from PBMCs after approximately 19-hour stimulation, taken from a patient who received antiretroviral therapy. The DNA for the CDR3 is TGTGCCAGCAGTCCGGGGAGTAATAGCAATCAGCCCCAGCATTTT. This codes for CASSPGSNSNQPQHF.